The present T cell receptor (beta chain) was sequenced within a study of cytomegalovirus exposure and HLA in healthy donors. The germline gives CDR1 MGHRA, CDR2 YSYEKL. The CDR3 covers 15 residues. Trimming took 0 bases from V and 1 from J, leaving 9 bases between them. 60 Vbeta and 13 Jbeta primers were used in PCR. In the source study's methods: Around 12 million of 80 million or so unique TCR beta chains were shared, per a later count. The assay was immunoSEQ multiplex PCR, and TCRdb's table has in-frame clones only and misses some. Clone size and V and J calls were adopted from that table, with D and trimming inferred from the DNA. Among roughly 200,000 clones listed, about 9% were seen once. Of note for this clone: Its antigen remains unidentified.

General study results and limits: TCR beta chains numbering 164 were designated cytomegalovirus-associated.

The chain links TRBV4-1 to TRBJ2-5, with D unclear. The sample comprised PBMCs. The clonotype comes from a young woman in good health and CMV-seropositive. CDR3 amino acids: CASSQDGQLQETQYF. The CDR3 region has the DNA TGCGCCAGCAGCCAAGATGGGCAGCTCCAAGAGACCCAGTACTTC.